This T cell receptor beta chain was found in a study of blood T cell repertoires in COVID-19. Background on the study: Sites in the United States, Italy and Spain provided acute and convalescent COVID-19 samples. PBMCs, B-cell-depleted T cells, or T cells provided the cDNA or gDNA that made up the material.

Germline V gene sequence: CDR1 GTSNPN, CDR2 SVGIG (reference sequence). The CDR3 covers 14 residues. V trimming: 3 bases; J trimming: 9 bases; junction bases outside the gene matches: 13. Original handling: Estimation of nucleated cell counts was performed using reference gene primer amplification. Produced via immunoSEQ multiplex PCR; TCRdb's table is partial and in-frame only. Clonal size and the V and J genes are those of that table, whereas D and trimming came from the DNA. Here the sample spans about 50,000 clones, approximately 88% being singletons. The clonotype comes from an older man with active COVID-19. The sample consisted of peripheral blood. This rearrangement joins TRBV30 to TRBJ2-7, with 8 bases that match TRBD1. The CDR3 sequence is CAWSSGQAIERQYF. The CDR3 DNA follows: TGTGCCTGGAGCTCGGGACAGGCAATTGAGCGGCAGTACTTC.